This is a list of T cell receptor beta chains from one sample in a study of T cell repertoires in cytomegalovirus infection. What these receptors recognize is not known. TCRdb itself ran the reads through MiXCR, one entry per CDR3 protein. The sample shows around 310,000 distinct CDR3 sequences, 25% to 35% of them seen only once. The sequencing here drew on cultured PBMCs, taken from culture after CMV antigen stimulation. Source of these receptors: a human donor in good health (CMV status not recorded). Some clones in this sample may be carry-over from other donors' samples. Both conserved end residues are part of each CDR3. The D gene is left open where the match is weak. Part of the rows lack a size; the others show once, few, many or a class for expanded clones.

CDR3aa: CASSLEMRGYNEQFF
CDR3nt: TGTGCCAGCAGCTTAGAAATGAGGGGCTACAATGAGCAGTTCTTC
abundance: .
j_gene: TRBJ2-1
d_gene: .
v_gene: TRBV11-3

CDR3aa: CATSPGQGDQPQHF
CDR3nt: TGTGCCACCAGTCCCGGACAGGGTGATCAGCCCCAGCATTTT
abundance: .
j_gene: TRBJ1-5
d_gene: TRBD1
v_gene: TRBV24-1

CDR3aa: CASIPGSSGVLSGELFF
CDR3nt: TGTGCCAGCATCCCGGGGTCTAGCGGAGTTCTATCCGGGGAGCTGTTTTTT
abundance: .
j_gene: TRBJ2-2
d_gene: TRBD2
v_gene: TRBV2

CDR3aa: CASSRLRQGEEKLFF
CDR3nt: TGTGCCAGCAGCCGCCTGAGACAGGGAGAGGAAAAACTGTTTTTT
abundance: .
j_gene: TRBJ1-4
d_gene: TRBD1
v_gene: TRBV6-1

CDR3aa: CASKWSGTGSHEQYF
CDR3nt: TGTGCCAGCAAGTGGAGCGGGACAGGGTCCCACGAGCAGTACTTC
abundance: .
j_gene: TRBJ2-7
d_gene: TRBD1
v_gene: TRBV12-3/TRBV12-4

CDR3aa: CATSRGEYGYTF
CDR3nt: TGTGCCACCAGCAGAGGGGAATATGGCTACACCTTC
abundance: .
j_gene: TRBJ1-2
d_gene: .
v_gene: TRBV15

CDR3aa: CASSFNVVSGRTDTQYF
CDR3nt: TGTGCCAGCAGCTTTAACGTCGTCTCGGGCCGCACAGATACGCAGTATTTT
abundance: .
j_gene: TRBJ2-3
d_gene: .
v_gene: TRBV7-3

CDR3aa: CASSSPGAETQYF
CDR3nt: TGTGCCTCATCGTCACCCGGGGCGGAGACCCAGTACTTC
abundance: .
j_gene: TRBJ2-5
d_gene: .
v_gene: TRBV24-1

CDR3aa: CSASNFGEAFF
CDR3nt: TGCAGTGCTAGCAACTTCGGAGAAGCTTTCTTT
abundance: .
j_gene: TRBJ1-1
d_gene: .
v_gene: TRBV20-1

CDR3aa: CASSASRDLTF
CDR3nt: TGCGCCAGCAGCGCCTCCCGGGACCTGACTTTC
abundance: few
j_gene: TRBJ2-6
d_gene: .
v_gene: TRBV5-1